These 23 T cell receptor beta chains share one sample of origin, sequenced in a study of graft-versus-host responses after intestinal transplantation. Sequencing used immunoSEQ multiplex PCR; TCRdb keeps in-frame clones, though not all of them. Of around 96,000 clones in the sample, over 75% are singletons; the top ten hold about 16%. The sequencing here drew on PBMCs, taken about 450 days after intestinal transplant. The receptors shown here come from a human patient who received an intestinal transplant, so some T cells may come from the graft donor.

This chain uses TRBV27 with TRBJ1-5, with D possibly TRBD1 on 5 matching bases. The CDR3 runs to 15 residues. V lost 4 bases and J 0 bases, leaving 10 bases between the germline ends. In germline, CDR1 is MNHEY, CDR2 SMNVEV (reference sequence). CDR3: CASSSRTPSNQPQHF. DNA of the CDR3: TGTGCCAGCAGTTCCCGGACACCTAGCAATCAGCCCCAGCATTTT.

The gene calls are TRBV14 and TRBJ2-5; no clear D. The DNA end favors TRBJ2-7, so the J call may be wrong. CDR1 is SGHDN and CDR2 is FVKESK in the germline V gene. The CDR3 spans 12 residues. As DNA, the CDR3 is TGTGCCAGCAGCCAAGTCGGGTACGAGCAGTACTTC. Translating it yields CASSQVGYEQYF.

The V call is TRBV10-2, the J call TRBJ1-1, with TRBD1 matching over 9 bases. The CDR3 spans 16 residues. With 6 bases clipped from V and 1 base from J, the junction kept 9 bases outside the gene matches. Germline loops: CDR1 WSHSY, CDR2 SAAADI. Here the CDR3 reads CASRHDRGGSNTEAFF. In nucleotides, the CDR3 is TGCGCCAGCAGGCACGACAGGGGGGGGTCGAACACTGAAGCTTTCTTT.

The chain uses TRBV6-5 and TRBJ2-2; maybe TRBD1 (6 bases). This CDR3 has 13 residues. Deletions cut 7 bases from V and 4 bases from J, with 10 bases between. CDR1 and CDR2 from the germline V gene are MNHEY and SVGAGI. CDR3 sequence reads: CASTWTATGELFF. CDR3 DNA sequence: TGTGCCAGCACCTGGACAGCCACCGGGGAGCTGTTTTTT.

The CDR3 loop reads CASSPRGVSGRNSPLHF. In nucleotides, the CDR3 is TGTGCCAGCAGCCCTAGAGGTGTTTCAGGGCGGAATTCACCCCTCCACTTT. The chain combines TRBV11-2 with TRBJ1-6, with TRBD1 as a possible D gene (5 bases). V dropped 5 bases and J dropped 7 bases, with 21 bases sitting between them. CDR1 and CDR2 from the germline V gene are SGHAT and FQNNGV. The CDR3 runs to 17 residues.

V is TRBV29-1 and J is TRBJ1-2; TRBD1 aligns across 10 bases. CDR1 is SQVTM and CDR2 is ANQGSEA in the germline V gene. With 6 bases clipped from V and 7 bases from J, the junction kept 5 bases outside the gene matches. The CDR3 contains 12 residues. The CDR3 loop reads CSVDRDRGGYTF. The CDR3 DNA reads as TGCAGCGTCGACCGGGACAGGGGTGGCTACACCTTC.

The CDR3 region has the DNA TGTGCCAGCAGTTATCAGCTGGGCTACACCTTC. This codes for CASSYQLGYTF. The chain employs TRBV6-6 and TRBJ1-2, with D unclear. The CDR3 sequence is 11 residues long. The germline V gene has CDR1 MNHNY and CDR2 SVGAGI (reference sequence). V gave up 3 bases and J gave up 8 bases, with 7 bases separating them.

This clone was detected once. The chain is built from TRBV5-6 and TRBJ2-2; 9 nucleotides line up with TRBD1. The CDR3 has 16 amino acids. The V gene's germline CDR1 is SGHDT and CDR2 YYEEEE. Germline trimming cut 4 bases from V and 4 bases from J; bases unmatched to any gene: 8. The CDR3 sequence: CASSPQGALLTGELFF. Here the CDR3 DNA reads TGTGCCAGCAGCCCACAGGGGGCCCTCCTCACCGGGGAGCTGTTTTTT.

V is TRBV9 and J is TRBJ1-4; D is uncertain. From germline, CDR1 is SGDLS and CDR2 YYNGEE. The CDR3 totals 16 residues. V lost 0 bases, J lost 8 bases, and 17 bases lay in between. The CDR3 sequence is CASSVGNGILGEKLFF. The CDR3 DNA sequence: TGTGCCAGCAGCGTAGGGAACGGGATCCTGGGGGAAAAACTGTTTTTT.

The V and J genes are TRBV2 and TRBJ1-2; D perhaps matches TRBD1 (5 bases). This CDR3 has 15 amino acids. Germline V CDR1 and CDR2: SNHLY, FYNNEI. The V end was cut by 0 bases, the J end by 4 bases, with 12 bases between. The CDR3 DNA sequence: TGTGCCAGCAGTGAAGCGGGGCCCCTCGGCTATGGCTACACCTTC. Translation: CASSEAGPLGYGYTF.

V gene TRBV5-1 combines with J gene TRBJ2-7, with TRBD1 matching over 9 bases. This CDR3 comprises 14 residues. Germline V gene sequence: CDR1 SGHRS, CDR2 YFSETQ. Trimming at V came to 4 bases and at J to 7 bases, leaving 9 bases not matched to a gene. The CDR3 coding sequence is TGCGCCAGCAGCCCACTCACAGGGGGCGGGGAGCAGTACTTC. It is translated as CASSPLTGGGEQYF.

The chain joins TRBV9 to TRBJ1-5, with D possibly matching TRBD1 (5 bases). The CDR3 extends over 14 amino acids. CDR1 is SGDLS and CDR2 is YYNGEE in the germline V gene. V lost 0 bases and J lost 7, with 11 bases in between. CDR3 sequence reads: CASSVGQGGQPQHF. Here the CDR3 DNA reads TGTGCCAGCAGCGTAGGGCAGGGCGGGCAGCCCCAGCATTTT. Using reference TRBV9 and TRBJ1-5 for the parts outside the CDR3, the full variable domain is DSGVTQTPKHLITATGQRVTLRCSPRSGDLSVYWYQQSLDQGLQFLIQYYNGEERAKGNILERFSAQQFPDLHSELNLSSLELGDSALYFCASSVGQGGQPQHFGDGTRLSIL.

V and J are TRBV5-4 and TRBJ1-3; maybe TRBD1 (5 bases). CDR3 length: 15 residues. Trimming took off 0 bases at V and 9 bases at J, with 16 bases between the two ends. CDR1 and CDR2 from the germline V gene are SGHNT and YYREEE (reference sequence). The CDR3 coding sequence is TGTGCCAGCAGCTTGGAACCAATTCAGGGTGCCACCATATATTTT. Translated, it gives CASSLEPIQGATIYF.

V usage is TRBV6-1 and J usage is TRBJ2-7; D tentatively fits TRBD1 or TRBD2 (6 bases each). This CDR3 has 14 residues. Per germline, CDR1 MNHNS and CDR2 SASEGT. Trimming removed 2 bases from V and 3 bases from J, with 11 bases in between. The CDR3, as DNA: TGTGCCAGCAGTGAATGGGGGGCGGGCTACGAGCAGTACTTC. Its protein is CASSEWGAGYEQYF.

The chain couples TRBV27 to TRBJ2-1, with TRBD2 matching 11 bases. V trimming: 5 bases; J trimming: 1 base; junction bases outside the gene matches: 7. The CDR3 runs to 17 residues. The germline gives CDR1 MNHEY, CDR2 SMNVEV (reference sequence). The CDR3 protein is CASSPLLAGVSYNEQFF. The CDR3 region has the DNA TGTGCCAGCAGTCCCCTACTAGCGGGGGTTTCCTACAATGAGCAGTTCTTC.

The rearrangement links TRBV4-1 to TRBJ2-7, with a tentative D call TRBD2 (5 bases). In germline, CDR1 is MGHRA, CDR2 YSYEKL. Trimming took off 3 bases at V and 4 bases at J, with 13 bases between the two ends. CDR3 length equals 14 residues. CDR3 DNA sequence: TGCGCCAGCAGCCACTCCCGAGGGCCTTACGAGCAGTACTTC. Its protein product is CASSHSRGPYEQYF.

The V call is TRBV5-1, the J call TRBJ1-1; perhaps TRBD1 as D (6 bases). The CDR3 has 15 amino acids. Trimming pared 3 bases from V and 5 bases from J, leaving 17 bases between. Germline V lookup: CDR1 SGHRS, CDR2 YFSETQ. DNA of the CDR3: TGCGCCAGCAGCTCGGTCCCCGGGGGGCGAACTGAAGCTTTCTTT. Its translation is CASSSVPGGRTEAFF.

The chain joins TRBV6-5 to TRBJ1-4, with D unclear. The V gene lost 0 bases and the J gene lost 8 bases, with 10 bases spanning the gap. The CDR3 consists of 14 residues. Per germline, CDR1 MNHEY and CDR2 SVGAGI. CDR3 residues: CASSYSGGYEKLFF. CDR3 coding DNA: TGTGCCAGCAGTTACTCAGGCGGGTACGAAAAACTGTTTTTT.

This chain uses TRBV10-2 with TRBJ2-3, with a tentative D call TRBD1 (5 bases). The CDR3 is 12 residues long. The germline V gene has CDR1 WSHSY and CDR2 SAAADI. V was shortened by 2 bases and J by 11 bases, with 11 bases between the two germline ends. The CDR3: CASSERRQGQYF. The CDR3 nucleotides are TGCGCCAGCAGTGAGCGTAGGCAGGGGCAGTATTTT.

In DNA form, the CDR3 reads TGCGCCAGCAGCCAAGACGGAAGGGACAGGGCCAACTATGGCTACACCTTC. It specifies CASSQDGRDRANYGYTF. The gene calls are TRBV4-1 and TRBJ1-2, with 9 positions matching TRBD1. J lost 2 bases, V lost 0 bases, and 7 bases had no gene match. The CDR3 runs 17 residues. The germline CDR1 and CDR2 sequences are MGHRA and YSYEKL.

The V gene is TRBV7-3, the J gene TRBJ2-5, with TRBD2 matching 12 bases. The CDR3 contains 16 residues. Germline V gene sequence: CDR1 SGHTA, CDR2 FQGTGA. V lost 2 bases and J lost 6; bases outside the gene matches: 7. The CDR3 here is CASSLGVTSGGKTQYF. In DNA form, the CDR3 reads TGTGCCAGCAGCTTAGGGGTGACTAGCGGGGGAAAGACCCAGTACTTC.

The CDR3 bases are TGTGCCAGTACGGCCGGGGGCACTGAAGCTTTCTTT. Translation: CASTAGGTEAFF. The chain couples TRBV19 to TRBJ1-1; a weak D match, TRBD1 (5 bases). Trimming removed 7 bases at V and 4 bases at J, with 10 bases between. From germline, CDR1 is LNHDA and CDR2 SQIVND (reference sequence). There are 12 residues in the CDR3.

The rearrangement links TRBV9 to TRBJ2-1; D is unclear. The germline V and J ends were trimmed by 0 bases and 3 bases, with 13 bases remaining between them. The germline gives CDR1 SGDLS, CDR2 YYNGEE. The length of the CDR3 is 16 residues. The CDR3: CASSVGGSTLYNEQFF. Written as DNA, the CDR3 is TGTGCCAGCAGCGTAGGTGGCTCTACCCTCTACAATGAGCAGTTCTTC.